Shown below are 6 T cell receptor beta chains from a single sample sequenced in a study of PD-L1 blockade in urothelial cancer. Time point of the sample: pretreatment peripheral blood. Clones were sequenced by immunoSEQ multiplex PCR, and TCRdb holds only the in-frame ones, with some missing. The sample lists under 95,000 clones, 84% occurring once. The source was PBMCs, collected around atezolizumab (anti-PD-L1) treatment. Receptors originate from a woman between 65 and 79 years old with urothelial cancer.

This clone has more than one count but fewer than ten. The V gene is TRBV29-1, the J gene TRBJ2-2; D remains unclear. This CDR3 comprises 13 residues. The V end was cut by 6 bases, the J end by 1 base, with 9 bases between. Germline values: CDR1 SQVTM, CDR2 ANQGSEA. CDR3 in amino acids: CSVRRQNTGELFF. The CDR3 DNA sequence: TGCAGCGTCCGGCGGCAGAACACCGGGGAGCTGTTTTTT.

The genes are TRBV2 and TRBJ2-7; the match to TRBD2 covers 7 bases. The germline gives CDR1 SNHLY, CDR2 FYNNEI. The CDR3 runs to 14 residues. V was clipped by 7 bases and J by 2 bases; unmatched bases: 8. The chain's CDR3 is CASKSGTATYEQYF. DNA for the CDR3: TGTGCCAGCAAAAGCGGGACGGCCACCTACGAGCAGTACTTC.

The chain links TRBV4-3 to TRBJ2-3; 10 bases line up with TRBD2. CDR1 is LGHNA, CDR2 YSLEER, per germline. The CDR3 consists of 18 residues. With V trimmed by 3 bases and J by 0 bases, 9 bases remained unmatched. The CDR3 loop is CASSQDGLADYSTDTQYF. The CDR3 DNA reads TGCGCCAGCAGCCAGGATGGACTAGCGGATTATAGCACAGATACGCAGTATTTT.

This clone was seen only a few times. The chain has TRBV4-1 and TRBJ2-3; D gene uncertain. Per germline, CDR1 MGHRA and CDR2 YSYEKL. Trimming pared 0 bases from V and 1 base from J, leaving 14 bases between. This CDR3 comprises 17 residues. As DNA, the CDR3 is TGCGCCAGCAGCCAAGATTCTCGCAGCGTTGGCACAGATACGCAGTATTTT. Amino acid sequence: CASSQDSRSVGTDTQYF.

The CDR3 here is CASSFDRGQNNQPQHF. CDR3 coding DNA: TGTGCCAGCAGCTTCGACAGGGGGCAGAACAATCAGCCCCAGCATTTT. The chain links TRBV5-6 to TRBJ1-5, with 10 bases matching TRBD1. V dropped 2 bases and J dropped 3; count of bases not matched to a gene: 5. In germline, CDR1 is SGHDT, CDR2 YYEEEE. This CDR3 comprises 16 residues.

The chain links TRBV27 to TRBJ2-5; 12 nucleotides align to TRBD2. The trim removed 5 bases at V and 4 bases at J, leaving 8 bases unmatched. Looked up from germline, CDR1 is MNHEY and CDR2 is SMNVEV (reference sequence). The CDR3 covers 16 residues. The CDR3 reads CASSDRTSGVPETQYF. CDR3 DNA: TGTGCCAGCAGTGATAGGACTAGCGGGGTTCCAGAGACCCAGTACTTC.